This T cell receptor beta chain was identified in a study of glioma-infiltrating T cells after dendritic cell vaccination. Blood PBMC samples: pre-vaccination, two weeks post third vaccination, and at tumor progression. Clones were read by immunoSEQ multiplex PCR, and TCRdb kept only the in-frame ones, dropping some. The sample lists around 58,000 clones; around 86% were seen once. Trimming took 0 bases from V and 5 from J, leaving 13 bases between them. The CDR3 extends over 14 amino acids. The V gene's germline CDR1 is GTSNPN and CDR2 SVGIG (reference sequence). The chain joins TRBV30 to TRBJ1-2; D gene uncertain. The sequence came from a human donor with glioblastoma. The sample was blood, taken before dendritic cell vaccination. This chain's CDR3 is CAWSVSVVQYGYTF. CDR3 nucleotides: TGTGCCTGGAGTGTAAGTGTAGTACAGTATGGCTACACCTTC.